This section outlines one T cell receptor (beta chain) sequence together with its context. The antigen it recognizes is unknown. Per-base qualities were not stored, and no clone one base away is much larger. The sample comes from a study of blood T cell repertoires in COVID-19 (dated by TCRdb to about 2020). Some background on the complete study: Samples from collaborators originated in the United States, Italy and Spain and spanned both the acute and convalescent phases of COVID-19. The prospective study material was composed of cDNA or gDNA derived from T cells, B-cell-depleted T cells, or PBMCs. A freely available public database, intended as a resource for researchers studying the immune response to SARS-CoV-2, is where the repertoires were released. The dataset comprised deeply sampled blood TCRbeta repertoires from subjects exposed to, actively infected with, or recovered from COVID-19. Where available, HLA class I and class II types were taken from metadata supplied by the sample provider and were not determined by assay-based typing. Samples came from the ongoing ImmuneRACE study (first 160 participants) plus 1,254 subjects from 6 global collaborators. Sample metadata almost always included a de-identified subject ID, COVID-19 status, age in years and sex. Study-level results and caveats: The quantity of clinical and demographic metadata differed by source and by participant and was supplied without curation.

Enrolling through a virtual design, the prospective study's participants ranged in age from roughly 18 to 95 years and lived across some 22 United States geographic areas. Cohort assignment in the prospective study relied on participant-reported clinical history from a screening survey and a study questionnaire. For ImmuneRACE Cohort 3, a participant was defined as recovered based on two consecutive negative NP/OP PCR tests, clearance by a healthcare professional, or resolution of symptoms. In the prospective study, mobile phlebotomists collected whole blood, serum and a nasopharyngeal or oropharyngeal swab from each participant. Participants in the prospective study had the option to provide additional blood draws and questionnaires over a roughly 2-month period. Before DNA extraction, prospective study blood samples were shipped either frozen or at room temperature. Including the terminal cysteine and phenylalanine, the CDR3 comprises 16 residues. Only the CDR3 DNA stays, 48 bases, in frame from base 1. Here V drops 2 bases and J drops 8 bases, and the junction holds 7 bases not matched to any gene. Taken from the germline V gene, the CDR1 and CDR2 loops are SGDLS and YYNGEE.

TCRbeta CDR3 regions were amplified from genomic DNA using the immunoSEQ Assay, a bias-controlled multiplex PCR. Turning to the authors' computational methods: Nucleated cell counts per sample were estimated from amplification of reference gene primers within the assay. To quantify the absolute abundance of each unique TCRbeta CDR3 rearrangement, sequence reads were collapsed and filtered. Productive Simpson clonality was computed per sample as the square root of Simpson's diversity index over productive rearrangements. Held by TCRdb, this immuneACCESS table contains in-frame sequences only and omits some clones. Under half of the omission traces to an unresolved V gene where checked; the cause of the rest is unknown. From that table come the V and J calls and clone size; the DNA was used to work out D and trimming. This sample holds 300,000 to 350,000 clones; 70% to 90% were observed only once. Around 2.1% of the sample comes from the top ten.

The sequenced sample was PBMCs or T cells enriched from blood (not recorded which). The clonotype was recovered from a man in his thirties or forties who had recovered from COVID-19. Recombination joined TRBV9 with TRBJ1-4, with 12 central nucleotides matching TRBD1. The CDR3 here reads CASSVGQGAGREKLFF. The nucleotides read TGTGCCAGCAGCGTGGGACAGGGGGCTGGACGCGAAAAACTGTTTTTT.